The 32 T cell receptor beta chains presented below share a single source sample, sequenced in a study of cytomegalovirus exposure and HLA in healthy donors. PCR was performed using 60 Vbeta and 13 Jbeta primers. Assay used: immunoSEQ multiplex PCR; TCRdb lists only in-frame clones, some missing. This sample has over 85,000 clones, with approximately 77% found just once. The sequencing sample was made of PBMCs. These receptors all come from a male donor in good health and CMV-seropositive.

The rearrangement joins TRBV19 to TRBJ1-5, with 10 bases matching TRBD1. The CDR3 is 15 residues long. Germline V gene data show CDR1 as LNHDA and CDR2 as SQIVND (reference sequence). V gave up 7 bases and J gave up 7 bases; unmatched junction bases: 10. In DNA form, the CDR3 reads TGTGCCAGTAAGAGGGACAGGGGATTGAACCAGCCCCAGCATTTT. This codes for CASKRDRGLNQPQHF. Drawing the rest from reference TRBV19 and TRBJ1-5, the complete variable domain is DGGITQSPKYLFRKEGQNVTLSCEQNLNHDAMYWYRQDPGQGLRLIYYSQIVNDFQKGDIAEGYSVSREKKESFPLTVTSAQKNPTAFYLCASKRDRGLNQPQHFGDGTRLSIL.

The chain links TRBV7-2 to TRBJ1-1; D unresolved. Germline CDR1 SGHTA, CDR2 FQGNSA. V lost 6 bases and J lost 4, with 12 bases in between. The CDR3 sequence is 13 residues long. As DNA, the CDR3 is TGTGCCAGCAGACTAGATCCCGGCACTGAAGCTTTCTTT. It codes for CASRLDPGTEAFF.

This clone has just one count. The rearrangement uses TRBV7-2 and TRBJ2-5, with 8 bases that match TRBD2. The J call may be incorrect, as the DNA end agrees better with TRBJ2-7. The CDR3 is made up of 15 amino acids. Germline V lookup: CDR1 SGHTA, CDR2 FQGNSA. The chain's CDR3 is CASSPDGGASYEQYF. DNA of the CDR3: TGTGCCAGCAGCCCCGACGGGGGGGCTTCCTACGAGCAGTACTTC.

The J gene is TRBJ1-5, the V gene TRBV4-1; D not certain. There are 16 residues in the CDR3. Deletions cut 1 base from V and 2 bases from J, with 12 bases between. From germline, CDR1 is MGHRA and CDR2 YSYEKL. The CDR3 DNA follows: TGCGCCAGCAGCCAAGGCGAGGGCATCGGCAATCAGCCCCAGCATTTT. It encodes CASSQGEGIGNQPQHF.

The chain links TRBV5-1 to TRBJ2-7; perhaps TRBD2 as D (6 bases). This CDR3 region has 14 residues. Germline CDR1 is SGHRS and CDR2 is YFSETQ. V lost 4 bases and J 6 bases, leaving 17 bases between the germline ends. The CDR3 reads CASSPGGGQVEQYF. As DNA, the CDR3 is TGCGCCAGCAGCCCAGGAGGAGGGCAGGTCGAGCAGTACTTC.

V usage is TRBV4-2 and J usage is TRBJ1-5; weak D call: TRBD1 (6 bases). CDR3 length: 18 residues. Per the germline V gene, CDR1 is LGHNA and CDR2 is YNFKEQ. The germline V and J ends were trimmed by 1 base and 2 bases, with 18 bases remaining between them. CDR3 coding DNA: TGTGCCAGCAGCCAAGTTAGCGGGGGGCTTGAGGGCAATCAGCCCCAGCATTTT. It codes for CASSQVSGGLEGNQPQHF.

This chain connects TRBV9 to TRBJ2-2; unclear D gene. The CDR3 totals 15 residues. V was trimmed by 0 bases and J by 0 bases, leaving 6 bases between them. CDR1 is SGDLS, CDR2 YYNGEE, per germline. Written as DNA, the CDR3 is TGTGCCAGCAGCGTAGCACAAGCGAACACCGGGGAGCTGTTTTTT. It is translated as CASSVAQANTGELFF.

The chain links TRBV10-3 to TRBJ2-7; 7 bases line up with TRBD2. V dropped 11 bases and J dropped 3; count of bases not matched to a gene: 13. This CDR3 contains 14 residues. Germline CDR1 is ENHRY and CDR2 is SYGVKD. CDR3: CAAHSAGSYYEQYF. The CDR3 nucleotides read TGTGCCGCCCATTCAGCGGGAAGCTACTACGAGCAGTACTTC.

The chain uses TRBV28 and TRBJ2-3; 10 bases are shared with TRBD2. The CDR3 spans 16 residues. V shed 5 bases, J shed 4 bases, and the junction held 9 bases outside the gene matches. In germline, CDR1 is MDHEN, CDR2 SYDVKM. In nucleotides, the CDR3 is TGTGCCAGCAGTGATCCCGGGACTAGCGTTCCAGATACGCAGTATTTT. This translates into CASSDPGTSVPDTQYF. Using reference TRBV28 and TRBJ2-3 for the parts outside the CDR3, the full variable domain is DVKVTQSSRYLVKRTGEKVFLECVQDMDHENMFWYRQDPGLGLRLIYFSYDVKMKEKGDIPEGYSVSREKKERFSLILESASTNQTSMYLCASSDPGTSVPDTQYFGPGTRLTVL.

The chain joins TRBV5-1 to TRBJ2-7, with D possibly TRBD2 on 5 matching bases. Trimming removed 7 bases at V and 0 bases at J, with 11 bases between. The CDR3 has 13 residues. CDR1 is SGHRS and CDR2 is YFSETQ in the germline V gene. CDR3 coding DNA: TGCGCCAGCGCGGAGGACTTCTCCTACGAGCAGTACTTC. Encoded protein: CASAEDFSYEQYF.

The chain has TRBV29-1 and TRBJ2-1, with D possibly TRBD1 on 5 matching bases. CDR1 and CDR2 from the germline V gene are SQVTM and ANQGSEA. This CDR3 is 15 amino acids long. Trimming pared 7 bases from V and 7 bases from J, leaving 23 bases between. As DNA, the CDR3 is TGCAGCGCCTTCTTGACAGCCCGTTTTAGGAATGAGCAGTTCTTC. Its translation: CSAFLTARFRNEQFF.

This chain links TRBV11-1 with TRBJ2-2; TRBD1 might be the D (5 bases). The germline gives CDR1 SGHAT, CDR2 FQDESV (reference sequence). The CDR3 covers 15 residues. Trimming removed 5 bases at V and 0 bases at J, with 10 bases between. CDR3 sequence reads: CASSPSRANTGELFF. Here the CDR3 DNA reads TGTGCCAGCAGCCCCAGCAGGGCGAACACCGGGGAGCTGTTTTTT.

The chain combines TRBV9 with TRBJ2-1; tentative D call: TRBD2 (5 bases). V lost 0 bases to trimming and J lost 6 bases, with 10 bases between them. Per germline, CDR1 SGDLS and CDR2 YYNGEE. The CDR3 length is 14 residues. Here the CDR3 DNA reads TGTGCCAGCAGCGTAGCCGGAGGACCCAATGAGCAGTTCTTC. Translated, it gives CASSVAGGPNEQFF. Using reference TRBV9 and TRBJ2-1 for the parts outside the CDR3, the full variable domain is DSGVTQTPKHLITATGQRVTLRCSPRSGDLSVYWYQQSLDQGLQFLIQYYNGEERAKGNILERFSAQQFPDLHSELNLSSLELGDSALYFCASSVAGGPNEQFFGPGTRLTVL.

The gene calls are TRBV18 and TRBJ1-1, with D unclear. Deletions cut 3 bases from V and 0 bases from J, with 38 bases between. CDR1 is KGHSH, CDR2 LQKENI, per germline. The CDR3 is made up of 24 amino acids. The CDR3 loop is CASSPTAGSAGDGSAGDLNTEAFF. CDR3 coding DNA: TGTGCCAGCTCACCCACCGCGGGGTCGGCAGGCGACGGGTCGGCAGGCGACCTGAACACTGAAGCTTTCTTT.

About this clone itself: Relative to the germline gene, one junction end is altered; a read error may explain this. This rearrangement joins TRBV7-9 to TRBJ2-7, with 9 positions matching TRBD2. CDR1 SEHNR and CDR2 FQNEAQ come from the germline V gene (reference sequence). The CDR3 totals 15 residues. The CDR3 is CSSSPYSGSSYEQYF. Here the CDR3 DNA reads TGTTCCAGCAGCCCATATAGCGGGAGCTCCTACGAGCAGTACTTC.

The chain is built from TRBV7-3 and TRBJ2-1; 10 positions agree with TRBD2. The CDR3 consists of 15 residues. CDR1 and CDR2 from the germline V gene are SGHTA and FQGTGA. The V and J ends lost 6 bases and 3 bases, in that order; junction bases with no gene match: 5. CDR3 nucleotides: TGTGCCAGCAGAAAAGCGGGAGGGGTCTACAATGAGCAGTTCTTC. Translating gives CASRKAGGVYNEQFF.

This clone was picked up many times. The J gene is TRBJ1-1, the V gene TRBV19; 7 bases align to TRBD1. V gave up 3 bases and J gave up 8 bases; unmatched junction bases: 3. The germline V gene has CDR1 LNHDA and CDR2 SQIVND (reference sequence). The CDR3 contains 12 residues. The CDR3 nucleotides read TGTGCCAGTAGTATCATAGGGGGCGAAGCTTTCTTT. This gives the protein CASSIIGGEAFF.

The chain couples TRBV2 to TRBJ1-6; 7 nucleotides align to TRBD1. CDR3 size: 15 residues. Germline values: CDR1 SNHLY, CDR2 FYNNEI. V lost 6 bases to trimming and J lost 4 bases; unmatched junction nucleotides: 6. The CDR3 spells CASRDGTAYNSPLHF. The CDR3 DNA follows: TGTGCCAGCAGGGACGGGACAGCATATAATTCACCCCTCCACTTT. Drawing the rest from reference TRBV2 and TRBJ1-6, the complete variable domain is EPEVTQTPSHQVTQMGQEVILRCVPISNHLYFYWYRQILGQKVEFLVSFYNNEISEKSEIFDDQFSVERPDGSNFTLKIRSTKLEDSAMYFCASRDGTAYNSPLHFGNGTRLTVT.

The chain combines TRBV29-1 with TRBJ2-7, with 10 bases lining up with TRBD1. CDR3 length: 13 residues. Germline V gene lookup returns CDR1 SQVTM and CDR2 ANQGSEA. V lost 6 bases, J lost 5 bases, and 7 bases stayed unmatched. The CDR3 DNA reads TGCAGCGTGGGGGGACAGGGGTGGAACGAGCAGTACTTC. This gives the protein CSVGGQGWNEQYF.

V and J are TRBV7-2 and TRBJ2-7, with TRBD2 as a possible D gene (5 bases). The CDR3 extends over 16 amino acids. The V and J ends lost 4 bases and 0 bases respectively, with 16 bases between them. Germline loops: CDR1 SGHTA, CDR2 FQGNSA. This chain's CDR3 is CASSSPSGWRSYEQYF. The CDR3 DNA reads TGTGCCAGCAGCTCCCCGAGCGGTTGGCGCTCCTACGAGCAGTACTTC. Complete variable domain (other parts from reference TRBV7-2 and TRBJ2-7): GAGVSQSPSNKVTEKGKDVELRCDPISGHTALYWYRQSLGQGLEFLIYFQGNSAPDKSGLPSDRFSAERTGGSVSTLTIQRTQQEDSAVYLCASSSPSGWRSYEQYFGPGTRLTVT.

The DNA for the CDR3 is TGTGCCAGCAGCACCGGACAGGGGGGAGGGTTCACTGAAGCTTTCTTT. Residues: CASSTGQGGGFTEAFF. The chain joins TRBV7-2 to TRBJ1-1, with 10 bases lining up with TRBD1. Germline-derived CDR1 and CDR2 are SGHTA and FQGNSA. CDR3 length: 16 residues. J lost 4 bases, V lost 5 bases, and 10 bases had no gene match. The whole variable domain, remainder taken from reference TRBV7-2 and TRBJ1-1, is GAGVSQSPSNKVTEKGKDVELRCDPISGHTALYWYRQSLGQGLEFLIYFQGNSAPDKSGLPSDRFSAERTGGSVSTLTIQRTQQEDSAVYLCASSTGQGGGFTEAFFGQGTRLTVV.

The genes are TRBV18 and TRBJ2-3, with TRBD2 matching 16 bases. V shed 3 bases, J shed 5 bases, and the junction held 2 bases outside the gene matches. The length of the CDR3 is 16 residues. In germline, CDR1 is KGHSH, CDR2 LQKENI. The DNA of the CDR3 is TGTGCCAGCTCACCGGGACTAGCGGGAGGGCAAGATACGCAGTATTTT. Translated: CASSPGLAGGQDTQYF.

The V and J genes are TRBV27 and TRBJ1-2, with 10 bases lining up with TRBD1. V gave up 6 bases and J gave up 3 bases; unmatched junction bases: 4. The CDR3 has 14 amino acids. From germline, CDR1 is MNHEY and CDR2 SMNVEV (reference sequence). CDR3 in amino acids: CASSAGTGDYGYTF. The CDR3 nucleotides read TGTGCCAGCAGCGCCGGGACAGGGGACTATGGCTACACCTTC.

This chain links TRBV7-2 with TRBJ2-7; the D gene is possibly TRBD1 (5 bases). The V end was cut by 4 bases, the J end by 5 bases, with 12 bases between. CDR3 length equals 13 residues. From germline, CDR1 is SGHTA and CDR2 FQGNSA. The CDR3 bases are TGTGCCAGCAGCTCGAAAGGGGTCCACGAGCAGTACTTC. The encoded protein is CASSSKGVHEQYF.

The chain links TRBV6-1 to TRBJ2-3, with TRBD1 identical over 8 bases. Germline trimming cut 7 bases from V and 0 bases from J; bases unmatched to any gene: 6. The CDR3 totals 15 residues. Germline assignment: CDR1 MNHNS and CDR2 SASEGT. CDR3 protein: CASTWTGFSTDTQYF. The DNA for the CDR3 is TGTGCCAGCACCTGGACAGGGTTCAGCACAGATACGCAGTATTTT.

Here the CDR3 reads CASSSDGRDTQYF. In DNA, the CDR3 is TGTGCCAGCAGTAGCGACGGAAGAGATACGCAGTATTTT. The chain uses TRBV2 and TRBJ2-3, with unresolved D. The V end lost 5 bases, the J end lost 5 bases, and 11 bases lay between the germline ends. This CDR3 region has 13 residues. Germline CDR1 is SNHLY and CDR2 is FYNNEI. Full variable domain (outside the CDR3, taken from reference TRBV2 and TRBJ2-3): EPEVTQTPSHQVTQMGQEVILRCVPISNHLYFYWYRQILGQKVEFLVSFYNNEISEKSEIFDDQFSVERPDGSNFTLKIRSTKLEDSAMYFCASSSDGRDTQYFGPGTRLTVL.

CDR3 protein: CASLPPGQGADTQYF. The CDR3 DNA sequence: TGTGCCAGTCTCCCCCCGGGACAGGGAGCAGATACGCAGTATTTT. The chain is built from TRBV19 and TRBJ2-3; 9 positions match TRBD1. This CDR3 is 15 amino acids long. V trimming: 8 bases; J trimming: 4 bases; junction bases outside the gene matches: 10. Germline V gene lookup returns CDR1 LNHDA and CDR2 SQIVND (reference sequence).

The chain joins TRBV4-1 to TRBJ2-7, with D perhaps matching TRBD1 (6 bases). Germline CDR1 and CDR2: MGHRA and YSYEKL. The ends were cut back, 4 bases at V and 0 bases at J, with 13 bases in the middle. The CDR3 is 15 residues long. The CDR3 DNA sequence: TGCGCCAGCAGCCCGGACAGCCTCAACTCCTACGAGCAGTACTTC. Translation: CASSPDSLNSYEQYF.

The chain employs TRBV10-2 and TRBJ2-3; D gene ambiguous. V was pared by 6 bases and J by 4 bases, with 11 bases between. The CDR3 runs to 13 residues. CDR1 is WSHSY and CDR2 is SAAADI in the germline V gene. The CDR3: CASRSAGADTQYF. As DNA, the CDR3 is TGCGCCAGCAGGTCCGCAGGTGCAGATACGCAGTATTTT.

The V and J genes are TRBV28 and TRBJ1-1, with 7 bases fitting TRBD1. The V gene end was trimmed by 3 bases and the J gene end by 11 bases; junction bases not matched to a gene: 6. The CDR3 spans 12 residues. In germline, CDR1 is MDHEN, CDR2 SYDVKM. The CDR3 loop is CASSFQDRSAFF. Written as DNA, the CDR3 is TGTGCCAGCAGTTTCCAGGACAGGTCGGCTTTCTTT.

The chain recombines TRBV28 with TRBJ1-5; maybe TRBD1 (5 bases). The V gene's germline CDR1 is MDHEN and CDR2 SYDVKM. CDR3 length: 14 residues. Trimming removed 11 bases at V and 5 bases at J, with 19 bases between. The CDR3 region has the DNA TGTGCCTCCTCCGGGGGGGACGCGGATCAGCCCCAGCATTTT. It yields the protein CASSGGDADQPQHF.

The CDR3 here is CASSYTGGYEQYF. The CDR3 region has the DNA TGTGCCAGCAGTTATACAGGGGGCTACGAGCAGTACTTC. The rearrangement joins TRBV6-5 to TRBJ2-7, with 8 nucleotides matching TRBD1. The CDR3 totals 13 residues. Losses at the gene ends were 3 bases for V and 3 bases for J; bases not matched to a gene: 1. Germline V gene data show CDR1 as MNHEY and CDR2 as SVGAGI.